Included here is one T cell receptor beta chain sequence, with context. Antigen unknown. The sample is drawn from a study of T cell responses to AZD1222 COVID-19 vaccine. Some clones are missing from TCRdb's copy, which holds only in-frame ones; the method was immunoSEQ multiplex PCR. The sample includes 100,000 to 150,000 clones, 75% to 90% of them seen just once. Germline loops: CDR1 SNHLY, CDR2 FYNNEI. This CDR3 region has 14 residues. Trimming stripped 10 bases from V and 4 bases from J, with 19 bases between. Study results and caveats: Donors were largely white British and mainly female; clonal diversity was possibly underestimated. Regions left unmutated in variants are reportedly the target of nearly half of spike-specific TCRs. Spike regions recognized by vaccine-associated CD4 TCRs spanned the protein, led by 160-218 and 743-854.

The sample consisted of peripheral blood, taken on day 0 of AZD1222 vaccination. This TCR derives from an adult in good health. This chain joins TRBV2 and TRBJ1-2, with D perhaps matching TRBD1 (6 bases). CDR3 sequence (DNA): TGTGCCACCGGGGGAAGGGACACCACCTATGGCTACACCTTC. Protein sequence: CATGGRDTTYGYTF.